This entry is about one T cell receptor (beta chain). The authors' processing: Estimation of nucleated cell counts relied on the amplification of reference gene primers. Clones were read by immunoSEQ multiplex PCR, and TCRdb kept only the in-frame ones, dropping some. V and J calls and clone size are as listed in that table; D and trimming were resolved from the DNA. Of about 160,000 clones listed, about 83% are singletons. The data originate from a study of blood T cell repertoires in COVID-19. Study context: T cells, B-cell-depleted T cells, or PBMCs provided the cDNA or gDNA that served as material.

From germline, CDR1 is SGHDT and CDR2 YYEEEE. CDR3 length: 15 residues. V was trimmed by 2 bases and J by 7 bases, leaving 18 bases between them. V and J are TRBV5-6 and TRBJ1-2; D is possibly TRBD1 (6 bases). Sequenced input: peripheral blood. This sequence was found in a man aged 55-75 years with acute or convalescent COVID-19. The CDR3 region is CASSFSRQGTSGYTF. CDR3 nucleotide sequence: TGTGCCAGCAGCTTCTCTAGGCAGGGGACTAGTGGCTACACCTTC.